Sequencing of this T cell receptor beta chain was carried out in a study of identical twins. The length of the CDR3 is 17 residues. Trimming removed 5 bases at V and 0 bases at J, with 18 bases between. Germline CDR1 SNHLY, CDR2 FYNNEI. A template switching step contributed a universal primer site, while unique molecular identifiers were present in the cDNA. TCRdb analysed the 5' RACE reads with MiXCR anew, one entry per CDR3 protein. The sample includes roughly 1,500,000 distinct CDR3 sequences, more than 30% of them seen just once. The rearrangement joins TRBV2 to TRBJ2-3; D might be TRBD2 (5 bases). This clonotype was obtained from a newborn girl in good health. The specimen sequenced was cord blood. The CDR3 region is CASSPFERKPSTDTQYF. The CDR3 coding sequence is TGTGCCAGCAGTCCCTTTGAGCGGAAACCTAGCACAGATACGCAGTATTTT.